A selection of T cell receptor beta chains follows, all from one sample in a study of human T cells and chemical hapten exposure. TCRdb recomputed calls from the RACE reads with MiXCR, one row per CDR3 protein. This table has some 350,000 distinct CDR3 sequences, under 9% appearing once. Source: whole blood, taken in connection with sensitization to the hapten diphenylcyclopropenone (DPC). The receptors were sampled from a woman between 18 and 29 years old with alopecia areata. Some clones in this sample may be carry-over from other donors' samples. CDR3s include the opening cysteine and the closing phenylalanine or tryptophan. A D gene is named only where the DNA matches it firmly. Expanded clones are given a class, and other clones once, few, many or no size at all.

few	TRBV12-3/TRBV12-4	TRBJ1-2	NA	CASSAPSGANYGYTF	TGTGCCAGCAGTGCCCCGTCGGGGGCTAACTATGGCTACACCTTC
NA	TRBV6-2/TRBV6-3	TRBJ2-2	TRBD1	CASTSPRQGETGELFF	TGTGCCAGCACGTCCCCTCGACAGGGCGAGACCGGGGAGCTGTTTTTT
NA	TRBV18	TRBJ1-1	NA	CASSPLPDGAEAFF	TGTGCCAGCTCACCCCTCCCTGACGGCGCTGAAGCTTTCTTT
many	TRBV29-1	TRBJ1-3	NA	CSVRSASGNTIYF	TGCAGCGTTCGCTCCGCCTCTGGAAACACCATATATTTT
many	TRBV7-9	TRBJ1-1	TRBD1	CASNTGQGLTEAFF	TGTGCCAGCAACACCGGACAGGGTTTGACTGAAGCTTTCTTT
NA	TRBV4-3	TRBJ1-2	NA	CASSQVRGDGYTF	TGCGCCAGCAGCCAGGTCCGGGGAGATGGCTACACCTTC
many	TRBV6-6	TRBJ1-5	NA	CASSQEWTNQPQHF	TGTGCCAGCAGTCAGGAGTGGACCAATCAGCCCCAGCATTTT
NA	TRBV7-2	TRBJ2-5	NA	CASSLNWKIQETQYF	TGTGCCAGCAGCTTAAACTGGAAAATCCAAGAGACCCAGTACTTC
few	TRBV29-1	TRBJ1-1	TRBD1	CSVEPGGNTEAFF	TGCAGCGTTGAGCCAGGGGGGAACACTGAAGCTTTCTTT
few	TRBV2	TRBJ1-2	NA	CASGAESGSGYTF	TGTGCCAGCGGGGCCGAGTCAGGCAGTGGCTACACCTTC
many	TRBV12-3/TRBV12-4	TRBJ1-1	NA	CASSLWQGDTEAFF	TGTGCCAGCAGTTTGTGGCAGGGAGACACTGAAGCTTTCTTT
few	TRBV6-5	TRBJ1-4	TRBD1	CASSQDRETEKLFF	TGTGCCAGCAGCCAGGACAGGGAGACTGAAAAACTGTTTTTT
many	TRBV7-8	TRBJ1-1	TRBD1	CASGVQGDNTEAFF	TGTGCCAGCGGTGTACAGGGGGATAACACTGAAGCTTTCTTT
NA	TRBV6-5	TRBJ1-1	TRBD1	CASSSHWGDRGVNTEAFF	TGTGCCAGCAGTTCTCACTGGGGAGACAGGGGGGTGAACACTGAAGCTTTCTTT
few	TRBV4-2	TRBJ2-6	TRBD2	CASSPGGISGGSLSGANVLTF	TGTGCCAGCAGCCCGGGGGGGATCAGCGGAGGGTCCTTGTCTGGGGCCAACGTCCTGACTTTC
few	TRBV6-5	TRBJ2-5	NA	CASSYGKETQYF	TGTGCCAGCAGTTACGGCAAGGAGACCCAGTACTTC
NA	TRBV4-2	TRBJ2-3	NA	CASSQDFHTQYF	TGTGCCAGCAGCCAAGACTTTCATACGCAGTATTTT
NA	TRBV29-1	TRBJ2-1	NA	CSVRPGTYNEQFF	TGCAGCGTTCGACCCGGTACCTACAATGAGCAGTTCTTC
few	TRBV6-2/TRBV6-3	TRBJ1-1	NA	CASSDPASAAGDTEAFF	TGTGCCAGCAGTGACCCCGCGTCAGCGGCGGGGGACACTGAAGCTTTCTTT
NA	TRBV5-5	TRBJ2-3	NA	CASSSPGTGGTQYF	TGTGCCAGCAGCTCCCCCGGGACTGGGGGTACGCAGTATTTT
NA	TRBV7-9	TRBJ1-4	TRBD1	CASSGTRDRGEKLFF	TGTGCCAGCAGTGGAACCCGGGACAGGGGGGAAAAACTGTTTTTT
many	TRBV28	TRBJ1-5	NA	CASTPFSGGRNQPQHF	TGTGCCAGCACTCCCTTTTCGGGGGGACGCAATCAGCCCCAGCATTTT
many	TRBV7-8	TRBJ1-5	TRBD1	CASSLLGTEYSNQPQHF	TGTGCCAGCAGCCTCTTAGGGACAGAATATAGCAATCAGCCCCAGCATTTT